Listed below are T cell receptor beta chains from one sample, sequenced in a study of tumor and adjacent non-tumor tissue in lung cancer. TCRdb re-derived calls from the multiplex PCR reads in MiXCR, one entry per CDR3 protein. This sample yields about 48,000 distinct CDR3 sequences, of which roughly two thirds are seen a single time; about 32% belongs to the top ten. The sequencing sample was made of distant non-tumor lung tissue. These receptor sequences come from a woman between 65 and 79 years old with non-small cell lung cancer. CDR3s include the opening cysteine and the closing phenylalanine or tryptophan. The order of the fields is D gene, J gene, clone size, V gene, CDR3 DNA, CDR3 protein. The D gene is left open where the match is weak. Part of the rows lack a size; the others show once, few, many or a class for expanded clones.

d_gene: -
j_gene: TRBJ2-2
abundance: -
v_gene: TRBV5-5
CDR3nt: TGTGCCAGGAGTTCGAGCATGGGCTCCGGGGAGCTGTTTTTT
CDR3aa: CARSSSMGSGELFF

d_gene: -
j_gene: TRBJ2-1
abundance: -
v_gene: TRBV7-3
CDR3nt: TGTGCCAGCAGCTTATATCTAGGGGAGCAGTTCTTC
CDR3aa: CASSLYLGEQFF

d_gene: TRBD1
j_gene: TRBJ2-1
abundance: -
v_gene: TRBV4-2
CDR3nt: TGTGCCAGTAGCCAAGCCGCAGGGGGTTGGGAGCAGTTCTTC
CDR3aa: CASSQAAGGWEQFF

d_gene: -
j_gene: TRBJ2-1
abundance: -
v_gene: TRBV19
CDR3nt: TGTGCCAGTAATCCGGGACTCCATGGTAATGAGCATTTCTTC
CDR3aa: CASNPGLHGNEHFF

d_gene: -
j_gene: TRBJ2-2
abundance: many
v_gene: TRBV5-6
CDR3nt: TGTGCCAGCAGCTTGGCGGGGAGTGGCACCGGGGAGCTGTTTTTT
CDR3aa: CASSLAGSGTGELFF

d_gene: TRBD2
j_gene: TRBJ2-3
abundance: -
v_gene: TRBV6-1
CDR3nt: TGTGGCAGCAGTGAACCCGGGACTACCGGCACAGATACGCAGTATTTT
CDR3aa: CGSSEPGTTGTDTQYF

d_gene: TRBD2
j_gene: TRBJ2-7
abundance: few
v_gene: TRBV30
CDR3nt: TGTGCTGGGATGTTAGCGGGAGTCTACGAGCAGTACTTC
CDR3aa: CAGMLAGVYEQYF

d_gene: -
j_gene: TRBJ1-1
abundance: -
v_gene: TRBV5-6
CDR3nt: TGTGCCAGCAGCCTTGACAGTAACACTGAAGCTTTCTTT
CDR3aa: CASSLDSNTEAFF

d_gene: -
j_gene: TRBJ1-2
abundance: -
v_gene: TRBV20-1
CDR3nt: TGCAATGCTAGAGGCTGGGTACAGGGAATTTACGGCTACACCTTC
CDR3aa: CNARGWVQGIYGYTF

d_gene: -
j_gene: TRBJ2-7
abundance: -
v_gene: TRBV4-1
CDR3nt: TGCGGCAGCAGCCCCCGAGACGATGCCTACGAGCAGTACTTC
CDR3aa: CGSSPRDDAYEQYF

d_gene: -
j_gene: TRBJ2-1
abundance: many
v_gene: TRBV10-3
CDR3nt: TGTGCCATCAGTGAGATTAACCTCAATGAGCAGTTCTTC
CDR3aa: CAISEINLNEQFF

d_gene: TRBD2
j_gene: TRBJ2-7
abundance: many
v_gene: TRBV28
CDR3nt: TGTGCCAGCAGTTCAGGGACTAGCGTCCACGAGCAGTACTTC
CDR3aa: CASSSGTSVHEQYF

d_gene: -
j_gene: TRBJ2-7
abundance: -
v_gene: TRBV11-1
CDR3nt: TGTGTCAGCAGCTCCGAAGCGGGTCGGTACGAGCAGTATTTC
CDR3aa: CVSSSEAGRYEQYF

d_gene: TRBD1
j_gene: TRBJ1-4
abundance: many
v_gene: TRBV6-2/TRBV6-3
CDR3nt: TGTGCCAGCAGTTCCACGCCGGGACAGGCCCGGGAAAAACTGTTTTTT
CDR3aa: CASSSTPGQAREKLFF

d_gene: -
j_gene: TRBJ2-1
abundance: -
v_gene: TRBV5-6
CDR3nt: TGTGCCAGCAGCCCCTACTGGGCAATAAGGACGGCCAATGAGCAGTTCTTT
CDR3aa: CASSPYWAIRTANEQFF

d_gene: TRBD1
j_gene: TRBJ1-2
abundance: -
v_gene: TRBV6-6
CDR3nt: TGTGCCAGCAGCCTGGACAGGGAAAGGGCCTATGGCTACGCCTTC
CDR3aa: CASSLDRERAYGYAF

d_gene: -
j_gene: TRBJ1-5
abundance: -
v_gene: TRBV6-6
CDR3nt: TGTGCGAGCAGTTATGAGGGGTATAGCAATCAGCCCCACCATTTT
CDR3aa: CASSYEGYSNQPHHF

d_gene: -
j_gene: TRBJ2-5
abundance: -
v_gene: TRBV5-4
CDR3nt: TGTGCCAGCAAACATGAGAGAGAGGAGACCCAGTACTTC
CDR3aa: CASKHEREETQYF

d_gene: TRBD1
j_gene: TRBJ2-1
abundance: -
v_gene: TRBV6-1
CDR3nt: TGTGCCAGCGGTAAGACAGGGGCGAACAATGAGCAGTTCTTC
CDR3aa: CASGKTGANNEQFF

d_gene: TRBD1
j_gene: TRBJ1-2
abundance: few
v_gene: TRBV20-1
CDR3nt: TGCAGTGCTAGTGTTCGGACAGGGGGACATGGCTACACCTTC
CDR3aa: CSASVRTGGHGYTF

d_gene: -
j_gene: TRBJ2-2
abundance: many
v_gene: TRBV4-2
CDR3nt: TGTGCCAGCAGCCAAGTTTTTTTTACTCGCCTTACGAACACCGGGGAGCTGTTTTTT
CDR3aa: CASSQVFFTRLTNTGELFF

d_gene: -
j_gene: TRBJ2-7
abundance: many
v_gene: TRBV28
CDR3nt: TGTGCCAGCAGTTTAACGGGGAGCTCCTACGAGCAGTACTTC
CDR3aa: CASSLTGSSYEQYF

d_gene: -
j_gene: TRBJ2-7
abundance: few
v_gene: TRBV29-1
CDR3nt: TGCAGCGTCCGCGGGCTGGGGGCGTCCATCTACGAGCAGTACTTC
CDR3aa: CSVRGLGASIYEQYF

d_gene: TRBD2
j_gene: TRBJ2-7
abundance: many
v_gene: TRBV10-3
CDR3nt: TGTGCCATCAGTGCGACTAGCGGGACTACCTACGAGCAGTACTTC
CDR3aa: CAISATSGTTYEQYF

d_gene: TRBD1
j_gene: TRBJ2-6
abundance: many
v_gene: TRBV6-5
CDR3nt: TGTGCCAGCAGAGCAACAGGGGTTCTGGGTGGGGCCAACGTCCTGACTTTC
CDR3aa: CASRATGVLGGANVLTF

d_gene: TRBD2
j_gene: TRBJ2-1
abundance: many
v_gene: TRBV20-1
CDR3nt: TGCAGTGCTTTGACTAGCGGGAGGAATGGTGGTGAGCAGTTCTTC
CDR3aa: CSALTSGRNGGEQFF

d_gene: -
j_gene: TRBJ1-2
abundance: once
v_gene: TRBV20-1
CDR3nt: TGCAATGCTACTCACCGAACGGTGAGTTATGGCTACACCTTC
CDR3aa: CNATHRTVSYGYTF

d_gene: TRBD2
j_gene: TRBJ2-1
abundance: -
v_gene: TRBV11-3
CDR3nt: TGTGCCAGTAGCTTAGCTAGCGGGATTTACAATGAACAGTTCTTC
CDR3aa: CASSLASGIYNEQFF

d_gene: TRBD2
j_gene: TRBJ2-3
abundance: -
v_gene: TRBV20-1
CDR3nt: TGCAGTGTTAGAGACCAGCGGGGAGCGGGAGATACGCAGTATTTT
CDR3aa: CSVRDQRGAGDTQYF

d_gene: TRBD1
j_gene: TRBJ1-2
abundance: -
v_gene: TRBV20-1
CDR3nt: TGCAGTGCTACCGGACAGGGGGCTTATGGCTACACCTTC
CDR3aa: CSATGQGAYGYTF

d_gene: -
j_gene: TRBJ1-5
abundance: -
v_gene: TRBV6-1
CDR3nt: TGTGCCAGCAGTGTCCCCAGGGACAATCGGCCACAGCATTTT
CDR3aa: CASSVPRDNRPQHF

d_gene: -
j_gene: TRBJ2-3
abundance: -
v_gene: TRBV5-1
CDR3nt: TGCGCCAGCAGCCGCGGGGGCGGCACAGATATGCAGTATTTT
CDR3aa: CASSRGGGTDMQYF

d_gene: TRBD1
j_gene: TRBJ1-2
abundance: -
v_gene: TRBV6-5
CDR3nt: TGTGTCAGCTACAGGGGGGGCTACACCTTC
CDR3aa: CVSYRGGYTF

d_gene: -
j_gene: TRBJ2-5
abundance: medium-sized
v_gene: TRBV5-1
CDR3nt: TGCGCCAGCAGCTTGGGGTCGGTGGCACAAGAGACCCAGTACTTC
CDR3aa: CASSLGSVAQETQYF

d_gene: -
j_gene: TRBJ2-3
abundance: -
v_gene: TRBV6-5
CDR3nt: TGTGCCAGCAGTTATCTAGGGATAACAGATACGCACTATTTT
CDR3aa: CASSYLGITDTHYF

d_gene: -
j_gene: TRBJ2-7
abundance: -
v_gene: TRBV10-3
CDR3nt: TGTGCCATCACTGGTGGGGAAGACAATATTTACGAGCAGTACTTC
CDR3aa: CAITGGEDNIYEQYF

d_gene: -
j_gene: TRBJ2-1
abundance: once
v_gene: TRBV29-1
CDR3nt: TGCAGCGTCGAGCCCGGTTTTACCCACAATGAGTTGTTCTTC
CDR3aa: CSVEPGFTHNELFF

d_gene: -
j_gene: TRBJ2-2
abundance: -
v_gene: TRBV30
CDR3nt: TGTGCCTGGAAAGGCTGGGGCAGCGAGTCAACACCCGGGGGGCTGTTTTTT
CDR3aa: CAWKGWGSESTPGGLFF